The 15 T cell receptor beta chains presented below share a single source sample, sequenced in a study of graft-versus-host responses after intestinal transplantation. Their recognized antigens are unknown. The data were produced by immunoSEQ multiplex PCR, yet TCRdb's version contains in-frame clones alone and is incomplete. The table has roughly 50,000 clones, 92% seen once. The sample consisted of unstimulated CD4+ T cells sorted from spleen or lymph node cells, taken before transplant. The receptors were gathered from a human donor who was the organ donor for an intestinal transplant.

This clone occurred once. The genes are TRBV19 and TRBJ2-2, with 9 bases fitting TRBD1. Germline-derived CDR1 and CDR2 are LNHDA and SQIVND (reference sequence). Unmatched junction bases numbered 8, after V lost 5 bases and J lost 7 bases. This CDR3 contains 15 residues. The CDR3 DNA is TGTGCCAGTAGTCCTCGGACAGGGGCGGGCGGGGAGCTGTTTTTT. As protein: CASSPRTGAGGELFF.

The chain recombines TRBV4-3 with TRBJ2-1, with D maybe TRBD2 (5 bases). Trimming removed 0 bases at V and 4 bases at J, with 19 bases between. This CDR3 has 18 residues. In germline, CDR1 is LGHNA, CDR2 YSLEER. CDR3 sequence: CASSQDLPSLIRYNEQFF. Written as DNA, the CDR3 is TGCGCCAGCAGCCAAGATCTACCTAGCTTGATAAGATACAATGAGCAGTTCTTC.

The genes are TRBV7-2 and TRBJ1-2; tentative D call: TRBD1 (6 bases). The CDR3 is 15 residues long. Trimming pared 4 bases from V and 4 bases from J, leaving 16 bases between. The germline CDR1 and CDR2 sequences are SGHTA and FQGNSA. CDR3 bases: TGTGCCAGCAGCTCCTCGGCGGACAGATCCTATGGCTACACCTTC. Amino acid sequence: CASSSSADRSYGYTF.

The chain uses TRBV11-1 and TRBJ2-5; TRBD1 aligns across 8 bases. CDR1 is SGHAT and CDR2 is FQDESV in the germline V gene (reference sequence). With 5 bases clipped from V and 1 base from J, the junction kept 9 bases outside the gene matches. CDR3 length: 16 amino acids. The CDR3 loop reads CASSPRTTGAQETQYF. Written as DNA, the CDR3 is TGTGCCAGCAGCCCGCGTACGACAGGGGCCCAAGAGACCCAGTACTTC.

This clone has a handful of counts. The V call is TRBV5-6, the J call TRBJ1-2, with a weak D call TRBD1 (6 bases). V was cut by 2 bases and J by 2 bases, with 22 bases left in between. Germline CDR1 and CDR2: SGHDT and YYEEEE. The CDR3 consists of 18 residues. The CDR3 spells CASSFREIRGGGNYGYTF. The CDR3 DNA reads TGTGCCAGCAGCTTCCGGGAGATCAGGGGAGGGGGGAACTATGGCTACACCTTC.

J is TRBJ2-6 and V is TRBV6-5; the D is unclear. Trimming left V 1 base short and J 0 bases short, with 1 base between. Germline CDR1 reads MNHEY; CDR2 reads SVGAGI. The CDR3 sequence is 14 residues long. The CDR3 DNA reads as TGTGCCAGCAGTTACTACTCTGGGGCCAACGTCCTGACTTTC. It codes for CASSYYSGANVLTF.

This chain connects TRBV6-6 to TRBJ2-1, with TRBD1 as a possible D gene (5 bases). The CDR3 consists of 14 residues. Germline V gene lookup returns CDR1 MNHNY and CDR2 SVGAGI (reference sequence). V was trimmed by 4 bases and J by 8 bases, leaving 15 bases between them. Here the CDR3 reads CASSSTGPGDEQFF. The DNA for the CDR3 is TGTGCCAGCAGTTCTACAGGCCCGGGCGATGAGCAGTTCTTC.

The CDR3 nucleotides read TGCGCCAGCAGGGGACAGGGTTTTCAGTACTTC. As protein: CASRGQGFQYF. The chain has TRBV5-1 and TRBJ2-4; 9 bases map to TRBD1. Per germline, CDR1 SGHRS and CDR2 YFSETQ. V lost 5 bases, J lost 11 bases, and 2 bases stayed unmatched. There are 11 residues in the CDR3. Drawing the rest from reference TRBV5-1 and TRBJ2-4, the complete variable domain is KAGVTQTPRYLIKTRGQQVTLSCSPISGHRSVSWYQQTPGQGLQFLFEYFSETQRNKGNFPGRFSGRQFSNSRSEMNVSTLELGDSALYLCASRGQGFQYFGAGTRLSVL.

The chain combines TRBV28 with TRBJ2-1; 10 bases are a match to TRBD2. This CDR3 has 15 residues. Germline values: CDR1 MDHEN, CDR2 SYDVKM. V was pared by 1 base and J by 6 bases, with 3 bases of the junction left unmatched. The CDR3 DNA follows: TGTGCCAGCAGTTTATTGGCTAGCGGGGGCAATGAGCAGTTCTTC. As protein: CASSLLASGGNEQFF.

The rearrangement links TRBV5-5 to TRBJ2-7; 9 nucleotides match TRBD1. CDR1 and CDR2 from the germline V gene are SGHKS and YYEKEE (reference sequence). V gave up 4 bases and J gave up 0 bases; unmatched junction bases: 5. CDR3 length: 15 residues. DNA of the CDR3: TGTGCCAGCAGCGGGACAGGGCCTCACTCCTACGAGCAGTACTTC. Its translation is CASSGTGPHSYEQYF.

The rearrangement uses TRBV6-5 and TRBJ1-3, with a weak D call TRBD1 (5 bases). Trimming stripped 4 bases from V and 0 bases from J, with 10 bases between. CDR3 length: 15 amino acids. CDR1 is MNHEY and CDR2 is SVGAGI in the germline V gene. The CDR3 coding sequence is TGTGCCAGCAGTTCCGGGGGGAGCTCTGGAAACACCATATATTTT. Translating it yields CASSSGGSSGNTIYF.

This rearrangement joins TRBV19 to TRBJ2-3; the D gene is possibly TRBD1 (6 bases). Germline CDR1 and CDR2: LNHDA and SQIVND (reference sequence). CDR3 length equals 16 residues. Trimming pared 7 bases from V and 0 bases from J, leaving 17 bases between. In DNA form, the CDR3 reads TGTGCCAGTATTGACACCGGGACACCCAGCACAGATACGCAGTATTTT. It is translated as CASIDTGTPSTDTQYF.

The chain employs TRBV2 and TRBJ2-2; TRBD2 aligns across 7 bases. The length of the CDR3 is 14 residues. The germline V gene encodes CDR1 SNHLY and CDR2 FYNNEI. Germline trimming cut 5 bases from V and 0 bases from J; bases unmatched to any gene: 0. The CDR3 nucleotides read TGTGCCAGCAGTCGGGGGGCGAACACCGGGGAGCTGTTTTTT. Amino acids: CASSRGANTGELFF.

The V and J genes are TRBV7-2 and TRBJ2-2, with a tentative D call TRBD2 (5 bases). V lost 2 bases and J lost 1, with 8 bases in between. In germline, CDR1 is SGHTA, CDR2 FQGNSA. The CDR3 is 15 amino acids. The CDR3 protein is CASSLSAGNTGELFF. The DNA of the CDR3 is TGTGCCAGCAGCTTATCGGCGGGGAACACCGGGGAGCTGTTTTTT.

This rearrangement joins TRBV18 to TRBJ2-7, with D unclear. This CDR3 comprises 11 residues. The germline gives CDR1 KGHSH, CDR2 LQKENI. The V and J ends lost 6 bases and 5 bases respectively, with 8 bases between them. CDR3: CASSSPHEQYF. In DNA form, the CDR3 reads TGTGCCAGCTCCTCCCCCCACGAGCAGTACTTC.